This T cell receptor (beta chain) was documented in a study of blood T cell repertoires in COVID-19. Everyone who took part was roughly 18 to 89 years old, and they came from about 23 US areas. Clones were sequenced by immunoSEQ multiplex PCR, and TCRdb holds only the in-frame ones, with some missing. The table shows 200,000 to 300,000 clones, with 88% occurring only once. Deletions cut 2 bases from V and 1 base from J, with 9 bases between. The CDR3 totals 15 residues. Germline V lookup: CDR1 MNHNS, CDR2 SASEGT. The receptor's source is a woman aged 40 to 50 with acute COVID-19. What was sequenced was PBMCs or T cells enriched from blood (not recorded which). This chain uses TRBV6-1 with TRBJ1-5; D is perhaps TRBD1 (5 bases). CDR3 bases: TGTGCCAGCAGTGAATTGGGGGGGAGCAATCAGCCCCAGCATTTT. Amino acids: CASSELGGSNQPQHF.